Below, one T cell receptor (beta chain) is given with its context. Ten or more counts support this clonotype. Its antigen is still unknown. The record has no base qualities; no much larger clone is one base away. A case-control design nested within a healthcare worker cohort in London, UK, was used, with weekly nasopharyngeal swab PCR tests and blood sampling performed. Healthcare workers were enrolled in the week of the UK lockdown, from 23 to 31 March 2020, and were followed every week for up to roughly 16 weeks. This specimen belongs to a study of early T cells in non-severe SARS-CoV-2 infection (dated by TCRdb to 2020 to 2022). A note on the overall study: TCR sequencing used bulk RNA from unsorted whole blood, so alpha and beta chains could not be paired.

On the study overall, not on this receptor specifically: VDJdb matching was skewed toward anti-spike CD8 responses and likely underestimated virus-specific expansions by missing private and CD4 specificities.

Library preparation was by 5' RACE. Sequenced using a NextSeq 500. To correct for sequencing error and PCR bias, the TCR library protocol tagged individual cDNA molecules with unique molecular identifiers. TCR alpha and beta chains were both sequenced, and the abundances of alpha and beta sequences in each sample were closely correlated with each other. For the original study's pipeline: Decombinator V4 was used to annotate the V gene, J gene and CDR3 of the TCR sequences. TCRs were defined as expanded if a significant change between any two time points was detected under a Poisson model with p below 0.0001. TCR abundances were normalised to the total number of TCRs sequenced per sample and were expressed as counts per million. MAIT TCRs were defined by TRAV1-2 paired with TRAJ12, TRAJ20 or TRAJ33, and iNKT TCRs by TRAV10 paired with TRAJ18. VDJdb, accessed 1 November 2021, was searched for CMV, EBV and SARS-CoV-2 annotated TCRs, with TCRs annotated for multiple antigens excluded. The raw public data were reprocessed by TCRdb itself: fastp quality trimming at Q25, MiXCR clonotype calling, in-frame beta chains only. Rows merge per CDR3 protein into single entries with the most common DNA and genes. The V and J calls follow TCRdb's processing rather than the paper's. This sample holds tens of thousands of distinct CDR3 sequences; over 4.5% were observed only once. The top ten hold approximately 5.4% of the sample.

At the junction V is shortened by 3 bases and J by 1 base, with 8 bases in between. The CDR3 starts with the cysteine, ends with the phenylalanine, and has 13 residues. Just the 39-base CDR3 DNA is kept, in frame starting at base 1. CDR1 and CDR2, looked up from the germline V gene (reference sequence), are DFQATT and SNEGSKA. The sample consisted of whole blood. The clonotype comes from an adult who was a healthcare worker with PCR-confirmed SARS-CoV-2 infection or an uninfected control (not recorded which). The rearranged chain carries TRBV20-1 and TRBJ2-3, with TRBD1 tentatively as D gene (5 bases match). The DNA sequence is given as TGCAGTGCTAGTTTACAGGGCACAGATACGCAGTATTTT. Protein translation: CSASLQGTDTQYF.